This T cell receptor beta chain was captured by sequencing in a study of T cell responses to AZD1222 COVID-19 vaccine. Libraries were prepared by immunoSEQ multiplex PCR; TCRdb keeps only in-frame clonotypes and omits some of them. The sample records roughly 110,000 clones, around 89% being singletons. Trimming removed 6 bases at V and 0 bases at J, with 6 bases between. Germline loops: CDR1 MGHDK, CDR2 SYGVNS. This CDR3 comprises 12 residues. On this clone: The antigen remains unidentified.

Study-wide points: With dominance at 160-218 and 743-854, vaccine-associated CD4 TCRs spanned spike. Possibly, clonal diversity was underestimated; donors were largely white British and included more females.

The chain employs TRBV25-1 and TRBJ2-7; tentatively, D is TRBD1 (5 bases). The sequence was collected from an adult who received the AZD1222 COVID-19 vaccine. Sample: peripheral blood, taken 28 days after the second AZD1222 dose. In DNA form, the CDR3 reads TGTGCCAGCAGAGACAGCTCCTACGAGCAGTACTTC. Its protein is CASRDSSYEQYF.